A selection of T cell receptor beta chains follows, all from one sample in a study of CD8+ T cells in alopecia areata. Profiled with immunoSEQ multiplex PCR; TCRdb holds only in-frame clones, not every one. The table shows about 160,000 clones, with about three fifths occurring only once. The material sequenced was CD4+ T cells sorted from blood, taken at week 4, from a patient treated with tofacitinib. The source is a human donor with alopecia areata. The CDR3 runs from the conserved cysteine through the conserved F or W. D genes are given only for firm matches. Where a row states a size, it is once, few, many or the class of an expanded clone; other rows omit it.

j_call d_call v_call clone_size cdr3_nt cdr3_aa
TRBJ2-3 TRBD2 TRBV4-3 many TGCGCCAGCAGCCGGGCTAGCGGGGGATACACAGATACGCAGTATTTT CASSRASGGYTDTQYF
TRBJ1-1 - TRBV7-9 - TGTGCCAGCAGCTCCATGGGGGGCTCGAACACTGAAGCTTTCTTT CASSSMGGSNTEAFF
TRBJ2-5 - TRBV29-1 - TGCAGCGTTGAACGAATTAGCCCTGAGACCCAGTACTTC CSVERISPETQYF
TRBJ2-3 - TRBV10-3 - TGTGCCATCAGTGAGTTTGACCGGGACTCTCGCACAGATACGCAGTATTTT CAISEFDRDSRTDTQYF
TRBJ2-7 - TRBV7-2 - TGTGCCAGCAGCTTCCCGGGGGAGATTGTGTACTTC CASSFPGEIVYF
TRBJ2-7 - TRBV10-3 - TGTGCCATCAGAAACTCCTACGAGCAGTACTTC CAIRNSYEQYF
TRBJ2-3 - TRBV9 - TGTGCCAGCAGCGAACGGGGAGGCACAGATACGCAGTATTTT CASSERGGTDTQYF
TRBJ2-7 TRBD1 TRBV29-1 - TGCAGCGTTTGGACAGGCTACGAGCAGTACTTC CSVWTGYEQYF
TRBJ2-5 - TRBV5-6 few TGTGCCAGCAGCCCTTACCACCAAGAGACCCAGTACTTC CASSPYHQETQYF
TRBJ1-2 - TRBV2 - TGTGCCAGCAGTCCTATCGGGACGGGAGATGGCTACACCTTC CASSPIGTGDGYTF
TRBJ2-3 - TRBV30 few TGTGCCGGATGGACAGTTGGAGATACGCAGTATTTT CAGWTVGDTQYF
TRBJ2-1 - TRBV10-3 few TGTGCCGCTGGGGGGACCTACAATGAGCAGTTCTTC CAAGGTYNEQFF
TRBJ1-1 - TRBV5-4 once TGTGCCAGCAGCTCTAAAGACCGCCTGGAAGCTTCCTTT CASSSKDRLEASF
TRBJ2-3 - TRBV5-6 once TGTGCCAGCAGCGCTGGACCCATCACAGATACGCAGTATTTT CASSAGPITDTQYF
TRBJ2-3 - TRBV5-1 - TGCGCCAGCAGCTTGGTGGGGGCCCTAGGCACAGATACGCAGTATTTT CASSLVGALGTDTQYF
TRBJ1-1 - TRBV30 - TGTGCCTGGAGACAAGTGGGGGCTCAACGCGGGGCTTTCTTT CAWRQVGAQRGAFF
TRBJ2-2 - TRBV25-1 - TGTGCCAGCAAAGGGGGGGAGCTGTTTTTT CASKGGELFF
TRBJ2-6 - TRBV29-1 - TGCAGCGTTGAAGCGCTGGGGTATGGGGCCAACGTCCTGACTTTC CSVEALGYGANVLTF
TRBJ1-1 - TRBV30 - TGTGCCTGGAGTTCCAAGGGGAAATGGAACACTGAAGCTTTCTTT CAWSSKGKWNTEAFF
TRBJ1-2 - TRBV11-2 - TGTGCCAGCAGCTTACAACAGAGCTATGGCTACACCTTC CASSLQQSYGYTF
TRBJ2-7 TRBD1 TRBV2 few TGTGCCAGCGGACAGGGGCGCCTCTCCTACGAGCAGTACTTC CASGQGRLSYEQYF
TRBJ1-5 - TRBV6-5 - TGTGCCAGCAGTGTTAACAGGGAATGGGTTCAGCCCCAGCATTTT CASSVNREWVQPQHF
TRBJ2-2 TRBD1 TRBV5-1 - TGCGCCAGCACCCGTACAGGGGGTGACACCGGGGAGCTGTTTTTT CASTRTGGDTGELFF
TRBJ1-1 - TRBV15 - TGTGCCACCAGCAGAGAGGCAGCGTCGAACACTGAAGCTTTCTTT CATSREAASNTEAFF
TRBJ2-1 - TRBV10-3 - TGTGCCATCAGTGAGACCGGGGGCGGTGAGCAGTTCTTC CAISETGGGEQFF
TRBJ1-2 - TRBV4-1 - TGCGCCAGCAGCCCGGACGGGCCCTATGGCTACACCTTC CASSPDGPYGYTF
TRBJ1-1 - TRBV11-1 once TGTGCCAGCAGCCGCGGTAAAGCCAACACTGAAGCTTTCTTT CASSRGKANTEAFF
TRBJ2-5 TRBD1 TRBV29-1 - TGCAGCGCCGGACAGGGGGAAGAGACCCAGTACTTC CSAGQGEETQYF
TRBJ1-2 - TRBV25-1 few TGTGCCAGCAGTGAGAACAGCAGGGCCGTAGGTGGCTACACCTTC CASSENSRAVGGYTF
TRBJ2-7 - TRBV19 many TGTGCCAGTAGTAGGGGGGAGTACGAGCAGTACTTC CASSRGEYEQYF
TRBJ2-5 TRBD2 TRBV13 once TGTGCCAGCAAACGGCGGGGGTACCCGGAGACCCAGTACTTC CASKRRGYPETQYF
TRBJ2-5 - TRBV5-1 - TGCGCCAGCAGCTACCGGGACGGCCAAGAGACCCAGTACTTC CASSYRDGQETQYF
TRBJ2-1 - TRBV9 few TGTGCCAGCAGCGTCCGAGCCCCTGGCGAGCAGTTCTTC CASSVRAPGEQFF
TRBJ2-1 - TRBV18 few TGTGCCAGCTCACCGGAGCAGTATGAGCAGTTCTTC CASSPEQYEQFF
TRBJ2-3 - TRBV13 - TGTGCCACCCGGGTCGGCACAGATACGCAGTATTTT CATRVGTDTQYF
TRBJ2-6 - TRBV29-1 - TGCAGCGTTCGTCTGACAGGACGTAGCTCTGGGGCCAACGTCCTGACTTTC CSVRLTGRSSGANVLTF
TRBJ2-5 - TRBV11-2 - TGTGCCAGCAGCCCTGGACTCGACCAAGAGACCCAGTACTTC CASSPGLDQETQYF
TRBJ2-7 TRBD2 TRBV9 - TGTGCCAGCAGCGTCGGACTAGCGATCTACGAGCAGTACTTC CASSVGLAIYEQYF
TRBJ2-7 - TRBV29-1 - TGCAGCGTAGTACAGGCCTCCTACGAGCAGTACTTC CSVVQASYEQYF
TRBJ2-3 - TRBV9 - TGTGCCAGCAGCGTAGGGACACTCGGCACAGATACGCAGTATTTT CASSVGTLGTDTQYF
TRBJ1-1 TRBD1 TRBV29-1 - TGCAGCGTCGAGGGACAGGGGGCTTCTGAAGCTTTCTTT CSVEGQGASEAFF
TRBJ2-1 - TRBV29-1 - TGCAGCGTAAGGACAGCGGCCTACAATGAGCAGTTCTTC CSVRTAAYNEQFF
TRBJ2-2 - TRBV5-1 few TGCGCCAGCAGCTTGGATGGCGACAACACCGGGGAGCTGTTTTTT CASSLDGDNTGELFF
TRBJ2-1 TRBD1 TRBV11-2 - TGTGCCAGCAGCGCTCTGACAGGGGCCGGCTACAATGAGCAGTTCTTC CASSALTGAGYNEQFF
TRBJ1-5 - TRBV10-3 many TGTGCCATCAGTGAGTCGAGAGGGGGGGCTGGTCAGCCCCAGCATTTT CAISESRGGAGQPQHF
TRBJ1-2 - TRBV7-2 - TGTGCCAGCAGCTTGAATGACAGGCCCTATGGCTACACCTTC CASSLNDRPYGYTF
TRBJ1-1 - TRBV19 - TGTGTTAGTAGTCGGGCGGGGACTGAAGCTTTCTTT CVSSRAGTEAFF
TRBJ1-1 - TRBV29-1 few TGCAGCGTGCCGCAGCAAGGCAGAATGAACACTGAAGCTTTCTTT CSVPQQGRMNTEAFF
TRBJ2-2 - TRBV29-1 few TGCAGCGTTGGGTCAGGGAACAGCCTCACCGGGGAGCTGTTTTTT CSVGSGNSLTGELFF
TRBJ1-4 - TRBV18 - TGTGCCAGCTCACCACCGTCATCGGGAGGAGAAAAACTGTTTTTT CASSPPSSGGEKLFF
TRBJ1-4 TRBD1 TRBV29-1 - TGCAGCGCCCAACAGGGGGGCGAAAAACTGTTTTTT CSAQQGGEKLFF
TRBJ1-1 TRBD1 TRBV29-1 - TGCAGCGTAAGAGGGGGCGGGGGCGGTAGCACTGAAGCTTTCTTT CSVRGGGGGSTEAFF
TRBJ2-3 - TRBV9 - TGTGCCAGCAGCGTAGCCCCCTCCTCCACAGATACGCAGTATTTT CASSVAPSSTDTQYF
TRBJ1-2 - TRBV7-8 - TGTGCCAGCAGCCGGGAGGCTAACTATGGCTACACCTTC CASSREANYGYTF
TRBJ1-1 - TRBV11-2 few TGTGCCAGCATCCCGTGGGGGGGGATCTCGGTCACTGAAGCTTTCTTT CASIPWGGISVTEAFF
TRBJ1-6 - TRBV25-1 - TGTGCCAGCAGTAGACTAGGCCCTCCAAATTCACCCCTCCACTTT CASSRLGPPNSPLHF